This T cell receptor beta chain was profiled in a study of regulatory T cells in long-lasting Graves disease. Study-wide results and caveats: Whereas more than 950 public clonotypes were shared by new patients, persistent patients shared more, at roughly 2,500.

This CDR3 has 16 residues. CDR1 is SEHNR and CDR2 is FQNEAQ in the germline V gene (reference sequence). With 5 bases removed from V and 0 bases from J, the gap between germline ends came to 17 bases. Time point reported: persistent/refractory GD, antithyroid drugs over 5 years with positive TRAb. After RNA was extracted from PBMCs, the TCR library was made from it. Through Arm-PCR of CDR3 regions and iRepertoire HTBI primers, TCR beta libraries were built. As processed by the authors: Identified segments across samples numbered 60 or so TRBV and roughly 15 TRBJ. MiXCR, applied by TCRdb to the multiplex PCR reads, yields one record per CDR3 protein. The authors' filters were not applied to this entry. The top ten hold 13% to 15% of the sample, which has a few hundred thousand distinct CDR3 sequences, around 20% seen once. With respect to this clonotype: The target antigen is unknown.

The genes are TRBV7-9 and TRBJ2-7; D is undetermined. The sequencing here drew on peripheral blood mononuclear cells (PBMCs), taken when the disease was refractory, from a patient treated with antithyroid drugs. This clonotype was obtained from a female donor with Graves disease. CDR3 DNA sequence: TGTGCCAGCAGCCCACCCTTCTCCACCTTCTCCTACGAGCAGTACTTC. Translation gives CASSPPFSTFSYEQYF.